The 14 T cell receptor beta chains listed next were all sequenced from one sample in a study of T cell responses to AZD1222 COVID-19 vaccine. Measured with immunoSEQ multiplex PCR; TCRdb has only the in-frame clones, and not every one. This table holds about 90,000 clones, around 90% found once. This specimen was peripheral blood, taken on day 0 of MenACWY control vaccination. The receptors were sampled from an adult in good health.

The V call is TRBV6-4, the J call TRBJ2-3, with 12 bases matching TRBD2. This CDR3 has 16 residues. V shed 2 bases, J shed 0 bases, and the junction held 0 bases outside the gene matches. Germline values: CDR1 MRHNA, CDR2 SNTAGT. The CDR3 DNA sequence: TGTGCCAGCAGTGACGGGACTAGCGGGAGCACAGATACGCAGTATTTT. Translated: CASSDGTSGSTDTQYF.

This chain uses TRBV6-6 with TRBJ2-1; a possible D gene is TRBD1 (6 bases). The V gene lost 2 bases and the J gene lost 9 bases, with 11 bases spanning the gap. The CDR3 is 13 residues long. Germline CDR1 MNHNY, CDR2 SVGAGI (reference sequence). The CDR3 nucleotides read TGTGCCAGCAGTTACGGGCAGGGGACTGAGCAGTTCTTC. It translates to CASSYGQGTEQFF.

The chain carries TRBV28 and TRBJ1-5, with TRBD1 matching over 9 bases. CDR3 length equals 16 residues. After removal of 3 bases from V and 2 bases from J, the junction contained 5 bases not matched to a gene. CDR1 is MDHEN and CDR2 is SYDVKM in the germline V gene. CDR3 coding DNA: TGTGCCAGCAGTTTCCCCCGGACAGGGGGCAATCAGCCCCAGCATTTT. Amino acids: CASSFPRTGGNQPQHF. The variable domain in full, completed from reference TRBV28 and TRBJ1-5, reads DVKVTQSSRYLVKRTGEKVFLECVQDMDHENMFWYRQDPGLGLRLIYFSYDVKMKEKGDIPEGYSVSREKKERFSLILESASTNQTSMYLCASSFPRTGGNQPQHFGDGTRLSIL.

This clone occurred once. This chain connects TRBV4-1 to TRBJ1-5; the D is unclear. The CDR3 is made up of 16 amino acids. Germline lookup yields CDR1 MGHRA and CDR2 YSYEKL. The V end lost 0 bases, the J end lost 3 bases, and 12 bases lay between the germline ends. This chain's CDR3 is CASSQEATYLNQPQHF. For the CDR3, the DNA is TGCGCCAGCAGCCAAGAAGCGACCTACCTCAATCAGCCCCAGCATTTT.

The CDR3 region is CASSYGGSETQYF. The CDR3 DNA is TGTGCCAGCAGTTACGGGGGGTCGGAGACCCAGTACTTC. This chain uses TRBV6-5 with TRBJ2-5; D is possibly TRBD2 (6 bases). Germline CDR1 MNHEY, CDR2 SVGAGI. Trimming removed 2 bases from V and 5 bases from J, with 9 bases in between. This CDR3 has 13 residues.

The CDR3 region has the DNA TGTGCCAGCAGCTTGGTCGGGCTAGCGGGAGCTTCCGAGCAGTACTTC. Protein sequence: CASSLVGLAGASEQYF. V gene TRBV5-8 combines with J gene TRBJ2-7; 10 bases fit TRBD2. The CDR3 totals 16 residues. CDR1 SGHTS and CDR2 YDEGEE come from the germline V gene. V lost 0 bases and J lost 6; bases outside the gene matches: 9.

V usage is TRBV10-2 and J usage is TRBJ2-4, with unresolved D. Per the germline V gene, CDR1 is WSHSY and CDR2 is SAAADI. V was pared by 8 bases and J by 1 base, with 15 bases between. The CDR3 consists of 15 residues. The CDR3 protein is CASFTRMSAKNIQYF. DNA for the CDR3: TGCGCCAGCTTCACCCGGATGTCCGCCAAAAACATTCAGTACTTC.

There are a few counts of this clone. This chain joins TRBV3-1 (or the pseudogene TRBV3-2) and TRBJ2-7; D possibly corresponds to TRBD1 (6 bases). The CDR3 is made up of 16 amino acids. Germline V gene lookup returns CDR1 LGHDT and CDR2 YNNKEL (reference sequence). The V end lost 4 bases, the J end lost 0 bases, and 16 bases lay between the germline ends. The CDR3 sequence: CASSPRGTYSSYEQYF. For the CDR3, the DNA is TGTGCCAGCAGCCCGCGTGGGACATACAGCTCCTACGAGCAGTACTTC.

This clone was seen once. The V gene is TRBV6-1, the J gene TRBJ2-2, with no clear D. From germline, CDR1 is MNHNS and CDR2 SASEGT. This CDR3 has 15 amino acids. Trimming removed 1 base at V and 1 base at J, with 7 bases between. The CDR3 bases are TGTGCCAGCAGTGAAGGGGGATGGAACACCGGGGAGCTGTTTTTT. It specifies CASSEGGWNTGELFF.

CDR3 nucleotide sequence: TGTGCCAGCAGCTCACGCAGGCAGGGGGCCTGCGGCTACACCTTC. It specifies CASSSRRQGACGYTF. J is TRBJ1-2 and V is TRBV12-1; TRBD1 is the table's D call, not checked against the DNA. TRBV12-1 is termed a pseudogene. This CDR3 is 15 amino acids long.

V usage is TRBV11-2 and J usage is TRBJ2-3; 9 bases are shared with TRBD2. The CDR3 length is 16 residues. J was trimmed by 3 bases and V by 5 bases; bases with no gene match: 9. The V gene's germline CDR1 is SGHAT and CDR2 FQNNGV. The CDR3 nucleotides read TGTGCCAGCAGCAAGGGGCCTAGCGGGGAGACAGATACGCAGTATTTT. It is translated as CASSKGPSGETDTQYF.

The chain is built from TRBV7-2 and TRBJ1-2; 7 positions agree with TRBD1. The germline V gene has CDR1 SGHTA and CDR2 FQGNSA. The CDR3 runs 16 residues. V trimming: 4 bases; J trimming: 8 bases; junction bases outside the gene matches: 16. CDR3 bases: TGTGCCAGCAGCTCCCGGGGGGACAGTCACCAGAGGGGCTACACCTTC. Its protein product is CASSSRGDSHQRGYTF.

DNA for the CDR3: TGTGCCAGCAGCCAAGACGGCGGGGCTGAAGCTTTCTTT. It is translated as CASSQDGGAEAFF. The chain uses TRBV4-2 and TRBJ1-1; D gene uncertain. The CDR3 length is 13 residues. Germline V gives CDR1 LGHNA, CDR2 YNFKEQ. Trimming pared 0 bases from V and 6 bases from J, leaving 8 bases between.

This sequence joins TRBV6-5 and TRBJ1-1; the match to TRBD1 covers 7 bases. This CDR3 spans 14 amino acids. Per germline, CDR1 MNHEY and CDR2 SVGAGI. V lost 5 bases to trimming and J lost 4 bases; unmatched junction nucleotides: 7. As DNA, the CDR3 is TGTGCCAGCAGTCCCGACAGGGCGGGCACTGAAGCTTTCTTT. Protein: CASSPDRAGTEAFF.